The rows below give T cell receptor beta chains drawn from one sample of a study of T cells in Graves' hyperthyroidism and ophthalmopathy. One entry per CDR3 protein, called by TCRdb with MiXCR from the multiplex PCR reads. The data hold 750,000 to 950,000 distinct CDR3 sequences, with 35% to 45% observed a single time. The specimen sequenced was blood. The receptor source for this set is a man between 18 and 35 years old with Graves' hyperthyroidism. Both conserved end residues are part of each CDR3. Each record gives: CDR3 protein, J gene, clone size, V gene, D gene. The D gene is left open where the match is weak. Expanded clones are given a class, and other clones once, few, many or no size at all.

CDR3aa: CASSPRLDSFHEQYF; j_gene: TRBJ2-7; abundance: .; v_gene: TRBV7-8; d_gene: .
CDR3aa: CASSNTGLNQPQHF; j_gene: TRBJ1-5; abundance: .; v_gene: TRBV7-2; d_gene: .
CDR3aa: CASSEGVTQPQHF; j_gene: TRBJ1-5; abundance: many; v_gene: TRBV2; d_gene: .
CDR3aa: CSARDSATEDQPQHF; j_gene: TRBJ1-5; abundance: .; v_gene: TRBV20-1; d_gene: .
CDR3aa: CASSPSGRGKNEKLFF; j_gene: TRBJ1-4; abundance: .; v_gene: TRBV7-6; d_gene: .
CDR3aa: CASSSHQGGLNEQYF; j_gene: TRBJ2-7; abundance: .; v_gene: TRBV7-3; d_gene: .
CDR3aa: CASSYSSVGGTEAFF; j_gene: TRBJ1-1; abundance: .; v_gene: TRBV6-5; d_gene: .
CDR3aa: CTVVQGASNTEAFF; j_gene: TRBJ1-1; abundance: .; v_gene: TRBV29-1; d_gene: TRBD1
CDR3aa: CASSLGLGDLRAFF; j_gene: TRBJ1-1; abundance: .; v_gene: TRBV7-9; d_gene: .
CDR3aa: CASSEGATNYGYTF; j_gene: TRBJ1-2; abundance: .; v_gene: TRBV2; d_gene: .
CDR3aa: CASSQADLTGRGGQPQHF; j_gene: TRBJ1-5; abundance: few; v_gene: TRBV7-2; d_gene: TRBD1
CDR3aa: CASSLIPNEKLFF; j_gene: TRBJ1-4; abundance: .; v_gene: TRBV5-1; d_gene: .
CDR3aa: CSVESVNEQYF; j_gene: TRBJ2-7; abundance: many; v_gene: TRBV29-1; d_gene: .
CDR3aa: CASSSAETGSNQPQHF; j_gene: TRBJ1-5; abundance: few; v_gene: TRBV12-3/TRBV12-4; d_gene: .
CDR3aa: CASCTREIETQYF; j_gene: TRBJ2-5; abundance: .; v_gene: TRBV12-3/TRBV12-4; d_gene: .
CDR3aa: CASSLETGQAFF; j_gene: TRBJ1-1; abundance: many; v_gene: TRBV5-1; d_gene: .
CDR3aa: CAISEGQYF; j_gene: TRBJ2-7; abundance: .; v_gene: TRBV10-3; d_gene: .
CDR3aa: CASSLDLSLQFF; j_gene: TRBJ2-1; abundance: .; v_gene: TRBV7-6; d_gene: .
CDR3aa: CSVETGGNQPQHF; j_gene: TRBJ1-5; abundance: many; v_gene: TRBV29-1; d_gene: .
CDR3aa: CASSLAGAAGELFF; j_gene: TRBJ2-2; abundance: .; v_gene: TRBV7-2; d_gene: .
CDR3aa: CASSQEEGPLHF; j_gene: TRBJ2-7; abundance: many; v_gene: TRBV4-2; d_gene: .
CDR3aa: CSVTGTGGEKLFF; j_gene: TRBJ1-4; abundance: many; v_gene: TRBV29-1; d_gene: TRBD1
CDR3aa: CASSGPTGKTEAFF; j_gene: TRBJ1-1; abundance: many; v_gene: TRBV9; d_gene: .
CDR3aa: CASRSGTGVLVRPGYTF; j_gene: TRBJ1-2; abundance: .; v_gene: TRBV7-2; d_gene: TRBD1
CDR3aa: CASSQDGDEAFF; j_gene: TRBJ1-1; abundance: many; v_gene: TRBV14; d_gene: .
CDR3aa: CASSLAERSNTEAFF; j_gene: TRBJ1-1; abundance: .; v_gene: TRBV5-1; d_gene: .
CDR3aa: CASSVKQGVAYEQYF; j_gene: TRBJ2-7; abundance: .; v_gene: TRBV7-6; d_gene: .
CDR3aa: CAISQEGRSASPLHF; j_gene: TRBJ1-6; abundance: .; v_gene: TRBV10-3; d_gene: .
CDR3aa: CAGGGARTRETEAFF; j_gene: TRBJ1-1; abundance: .; v_gene: TRBV6-6; d_gene: .
CDR3aa: CASSQFKGGYTF; j_gene: TRBJ1-2; abundance: .; v_gene: TRBV12-3/TRBV12-4; d_gene: .
CDR3aa: CASSQGGFTYEQYF; j_gene: TRBJ2-7; abundance: many; v_gene: TRBV7-8; d_gene: .
CDR3aa: CASSPAGVGEQYF; j_gene: TRBJ2-7; abundance: .; v_gene: TRBV7-9; d_gene: TRBD2
CDR3aa: CSVDQGAGEPQHF; j_gene: TRBJ1-5; abundance: many; v_gene: TRBV29-1; d_gene: TRBD1
CDR3aa: CSATRRLTNTEAFF; j_gene: TRBJ1-1; abundance: .; v_gene: TRBV20-1; d_gene: .
CDR3aa: CAISDRGGNSPLHF; j_gene: TRBJ1-6; abundance: many; v_gene: TRBV10-3; d_gene: .
CDR3aa: CASSLVDSNQPQHF; j_gene: TRBJ1-5; abundance: many; v_gene: TRBV7-2; d_gene: .
CDR3aa: CATSREGLSGTGELFF; j_gene: TRBJ2-2; abundance: many; v_gene: TRBV15; d_gene: TRBD2
CDR3aa: CATNRDSNQPQHF; j_gene: TRBJ1-5; abundance: .; v_gene: TRBV10-3; d_gene: .
CDR3aa: CASSTARGAEGETQYF; j_gene: TRBJ2-5; abundance: .; v_gene: TRBV11-2; d_gene: .
CDR3aa: CASSVGDQETQYF; j_gene: TRBJ2-5; abundance: many; v_gene: TRBV25-1; d_gene: .
CDR3aa: CARDPGLGLAEAFF; j_gene: TRBJ1-1; abundance: once; v_gene: TRBV25-1; d_gene: .
CDR3aa: CASSYGTGETQHF; j_gene: TRBJ1-5; abundance: once; v_gene: TRBV7-2; d_gene: .
CDR3aa: CATRVGTGELFF; j_gene: TRBJ2-2; abundance: many; v_gene: TRBV15; d_gene: .
CDR3aa: CSAREGYTF; j_gene: TRBJ1-2; abundance: few; v_gene: TRBV20-1; d_gene: .
CDR3aa: CSVEVGRVEFF; j_gene: TRBJ2-7; abundance: many; v_gene: TRBV29-1; d_gene: TRBD2
CDR3aa: CASSQGSTNQPQHF; j_gene: TRBJ1-5; abundance: many; v_gene: TRBV19; d_gene: .
CDR3aa: CAISDGRGSYEQYF; j_gene: TRBJ2-7; abundance: many; v_gene: TRBV10-3; d_gene: .
CDR3aa: CASRVHTGELFF; j_gene: TRBJ2-2; abundance: few; v_gene: TRBV19; d_gene: .
CDR3aa: CSVGGSNTEAFF; j_gene: TRBJ1-1; abundance: many; v_gene: TRBV29-1; d_gene: .
CDR3aa: CASSLASLGQPQHF; j_gene: TRBJ1-5; abundance: .; v_gene: TRBV10-2; d_gene: .
CDR3aa: CASSYDPRGAYEQYF; j_gene: TRBJ2-7; abundance: .; v_gene: TRBV10-3; d_gene: .
CDR3aa: CASSLSDYGYTF; j_gene: TRBJ1-2; abundance: many; v_gene: TRBV12-3/TRBV12-4; d_gene: .
CDR3aa: CATSRDRGHEQYF; j_gene: TRBJ2-7; abundance: many; v_gene: TRBV15; d_gene: TRBD1
CDR3aa: CATRRSQGGKETQYF; j_gene: TRBJ2-5; abundance: .; v_gene: TRBV6-5; d_gene: .
CDR3aa: CASSPTPTSTEAFF; j_gene: TRBJ1-1; abundance: .; v_gene: TRBV28; d_gene: .